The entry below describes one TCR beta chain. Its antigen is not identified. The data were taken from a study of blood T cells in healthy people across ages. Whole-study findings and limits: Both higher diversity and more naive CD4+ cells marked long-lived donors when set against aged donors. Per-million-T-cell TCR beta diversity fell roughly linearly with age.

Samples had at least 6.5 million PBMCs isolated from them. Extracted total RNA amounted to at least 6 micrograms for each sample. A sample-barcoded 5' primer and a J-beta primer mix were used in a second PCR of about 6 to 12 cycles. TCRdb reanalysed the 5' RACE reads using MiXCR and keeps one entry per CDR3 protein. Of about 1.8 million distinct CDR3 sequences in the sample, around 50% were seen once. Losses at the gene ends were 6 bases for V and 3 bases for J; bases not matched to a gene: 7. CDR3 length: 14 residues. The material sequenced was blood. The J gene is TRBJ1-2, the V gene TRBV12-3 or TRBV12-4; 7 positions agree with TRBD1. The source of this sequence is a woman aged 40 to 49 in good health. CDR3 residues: CASRKAGQYYGYTF. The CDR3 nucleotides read TGTGCCAGCAGAAAGGCGGGACAGTACTATGGCTACACCTTC.